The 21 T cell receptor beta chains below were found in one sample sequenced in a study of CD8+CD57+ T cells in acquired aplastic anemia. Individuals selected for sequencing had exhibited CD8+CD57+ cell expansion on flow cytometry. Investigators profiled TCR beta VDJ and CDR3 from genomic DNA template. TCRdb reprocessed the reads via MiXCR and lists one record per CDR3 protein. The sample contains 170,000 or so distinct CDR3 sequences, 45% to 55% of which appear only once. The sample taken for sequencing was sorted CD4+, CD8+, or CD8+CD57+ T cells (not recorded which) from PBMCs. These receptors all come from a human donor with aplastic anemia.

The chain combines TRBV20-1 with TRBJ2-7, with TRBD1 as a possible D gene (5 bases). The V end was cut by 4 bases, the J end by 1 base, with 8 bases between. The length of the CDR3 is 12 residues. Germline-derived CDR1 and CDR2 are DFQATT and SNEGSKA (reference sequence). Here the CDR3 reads CSAMDKSYEQYF. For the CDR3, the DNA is TGCAGTGCTATGGACAAGTCCTACGAGCAGTACTTC.

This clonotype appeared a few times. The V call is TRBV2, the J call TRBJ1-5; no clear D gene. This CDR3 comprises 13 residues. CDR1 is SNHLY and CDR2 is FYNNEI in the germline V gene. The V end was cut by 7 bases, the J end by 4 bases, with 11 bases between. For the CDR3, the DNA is TGTGCCAGCACATTCGCGGGGAATCAGCCCCAGCATTTT. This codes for CASTFAGNQPQHF.

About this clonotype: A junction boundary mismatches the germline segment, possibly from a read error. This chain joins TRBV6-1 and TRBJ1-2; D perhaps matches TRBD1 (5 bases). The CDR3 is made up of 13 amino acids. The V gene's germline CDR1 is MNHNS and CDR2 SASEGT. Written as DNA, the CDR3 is TGTGCCATCAGTGGGGGAGTGTCAGATGGCTACACCTTC. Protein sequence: CAISGGVSDGYTF.

The chain's CDR3 is CASVRDRSSYEQYF. The DNA of the CDR3 is TGTGCCAGTGTTCGGGACAGGAGCTCCTACGAGCAGTACTTC. V usage is TRBV2 and J usage is TRBJ2-7; TRBD1 agrees at 8 bases. This CDR3 spans 14 amino acids. Per the germline V gene, CDR1 is SNHLY and CDR2 is FYNNEI. Germline trimming cut 9 bases from V and 0 bases from J; bases unmatched to any gene: 7.

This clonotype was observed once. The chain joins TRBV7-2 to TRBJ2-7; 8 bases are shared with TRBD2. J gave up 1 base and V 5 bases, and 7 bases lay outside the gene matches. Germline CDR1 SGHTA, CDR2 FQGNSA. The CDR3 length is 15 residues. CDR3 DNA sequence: TGTGCCAGCAGCCTCGGACTAGCAGGGTCCTACGAGCAGTACTTC. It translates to CASSLGLAGSYEQYF.

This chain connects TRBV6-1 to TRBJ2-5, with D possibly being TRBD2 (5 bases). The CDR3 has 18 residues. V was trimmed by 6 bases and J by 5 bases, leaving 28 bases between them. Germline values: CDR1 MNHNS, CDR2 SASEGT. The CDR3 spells CASRRRATSFLPGETQYF. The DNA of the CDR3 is TGTGCCAGCAGACGACGGGCTACATCGTTTCTCCCGGGGGAGACCCAGTACTTC.

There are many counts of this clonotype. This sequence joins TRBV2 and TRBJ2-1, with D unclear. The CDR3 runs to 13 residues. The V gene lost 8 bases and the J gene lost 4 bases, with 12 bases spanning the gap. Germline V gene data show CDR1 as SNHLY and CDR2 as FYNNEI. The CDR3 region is CASLSLGYNEQFF. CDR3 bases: TGTGCCAGCCTTAGTTTGGGATACAATGAGCAGTTCTTC.

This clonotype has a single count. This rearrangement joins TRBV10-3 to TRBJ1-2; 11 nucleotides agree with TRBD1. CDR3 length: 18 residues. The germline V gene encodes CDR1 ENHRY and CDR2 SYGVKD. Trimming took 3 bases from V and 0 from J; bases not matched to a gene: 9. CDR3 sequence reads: CAISDRTGGNNANYGYTF. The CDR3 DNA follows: TGTGCCATCAGTGACCGGACAGGGGGCAACAACGCTAACTATGGCTACACCTTC.

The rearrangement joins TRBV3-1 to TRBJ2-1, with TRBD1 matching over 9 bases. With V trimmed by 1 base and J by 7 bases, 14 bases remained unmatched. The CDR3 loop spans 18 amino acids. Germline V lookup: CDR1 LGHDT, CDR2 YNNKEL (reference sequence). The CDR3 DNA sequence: TGTGCCAGCAGCCAAGGTGAACAGGGGGCGCGTTTTTTAAATGAGCAGTTCTTC. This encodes CASSQGEQGARFLNEQFF.

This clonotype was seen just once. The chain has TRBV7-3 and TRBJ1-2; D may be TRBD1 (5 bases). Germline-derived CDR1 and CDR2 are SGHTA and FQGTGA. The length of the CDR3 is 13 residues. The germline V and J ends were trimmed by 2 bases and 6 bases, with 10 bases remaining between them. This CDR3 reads CASSLSGFDGYTF. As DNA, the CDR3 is TGTGCCAGCAGCTTATCAGGGTTTGATGGCTACACCTTC.

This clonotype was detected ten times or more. The CDR3 loop is CAISERPRDADAEAFF. CDR3 nucleotide sequence: TGTGCCATCAGTGAGCGGCCCAGGGATGCAGACGCTGAAGCTTTCTTT. The chain links TRBV10-3 to TRBJ1-1; perhaps TRBD1 as D (5 bases). Trimming pared 2 bases from V and 6 bases from J, leaving 19 bases between. The germline gives CDR1 ENHRY, CDR2 SYGVKD. This CDR3 region has 16 residues.

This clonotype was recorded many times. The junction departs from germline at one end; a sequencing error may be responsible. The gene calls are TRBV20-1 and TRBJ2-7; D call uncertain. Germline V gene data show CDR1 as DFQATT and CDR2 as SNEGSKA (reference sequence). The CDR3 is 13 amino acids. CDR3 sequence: CSARGTVSYEQYF. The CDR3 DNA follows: TGCAGTGCGAGAGGTACTGTTAGTTACGAGCAGTACTTC.

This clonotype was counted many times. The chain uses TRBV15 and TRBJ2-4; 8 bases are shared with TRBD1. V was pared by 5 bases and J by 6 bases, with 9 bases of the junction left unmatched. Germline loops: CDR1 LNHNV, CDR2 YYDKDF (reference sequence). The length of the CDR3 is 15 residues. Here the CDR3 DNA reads TGTGCCACCAGCGGAAGACAGGGGACTGGAAACATTCAGTACTTC. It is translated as CATSGRQGTGNIQYF.

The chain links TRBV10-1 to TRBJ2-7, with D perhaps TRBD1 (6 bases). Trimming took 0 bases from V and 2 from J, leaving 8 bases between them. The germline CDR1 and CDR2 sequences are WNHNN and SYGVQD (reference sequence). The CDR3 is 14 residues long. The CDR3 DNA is TGCGCCAGCAGTGAGTCGACAGGAACCTACGAGCAGTACTTC. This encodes CASSESTGTYEQYF.

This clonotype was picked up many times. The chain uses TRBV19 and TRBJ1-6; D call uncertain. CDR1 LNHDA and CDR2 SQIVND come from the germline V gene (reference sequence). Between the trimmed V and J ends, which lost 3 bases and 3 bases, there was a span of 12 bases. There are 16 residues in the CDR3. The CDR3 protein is CASSIPASNYNSPLHF. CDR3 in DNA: TGTGCCAGTAGTATCCCGGCCAGCAACTATAATTCACCCCTCCACTTT.

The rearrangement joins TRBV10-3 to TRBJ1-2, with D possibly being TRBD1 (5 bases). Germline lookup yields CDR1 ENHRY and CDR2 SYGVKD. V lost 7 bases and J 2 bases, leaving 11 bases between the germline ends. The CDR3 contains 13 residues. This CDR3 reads CAITGNVNYGYTF. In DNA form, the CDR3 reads TGTGCCATCACAGGGAACGTCAACTATGGCTACACCTTC.

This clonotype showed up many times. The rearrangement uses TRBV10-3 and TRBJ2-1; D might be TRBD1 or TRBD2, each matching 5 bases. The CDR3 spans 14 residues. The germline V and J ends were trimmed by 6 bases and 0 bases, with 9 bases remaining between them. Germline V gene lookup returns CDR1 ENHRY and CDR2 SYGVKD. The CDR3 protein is CAISPGSSYNEQFF. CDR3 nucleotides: TGTGCCATCAGCCCAGGGAGCTCCTACAATGAGCAGTTCTTC.

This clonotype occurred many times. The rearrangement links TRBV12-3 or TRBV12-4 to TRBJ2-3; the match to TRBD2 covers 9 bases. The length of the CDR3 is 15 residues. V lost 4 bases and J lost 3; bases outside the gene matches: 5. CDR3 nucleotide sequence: TGTGCCAGCAGTTCCGCGGCGGGAGGGACAGATACGCAGTATTTT. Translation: CASSSAAGGTDTQYF.

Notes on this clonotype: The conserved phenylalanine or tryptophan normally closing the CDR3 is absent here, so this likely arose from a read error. CDR3 amino acids: CAWKVVTEAFI. The CDR3 nucleotides are TGTGCCTGGAAGGTTGTTACTGAAGCTTTCATT. V is TRBV30 and J is TRBJ1-1; D not resolved. Looked up from germline, CDR1 is GTSNPN and CDR2 is SVGIG (reference sequence). V lost 4 bases, J lost 5 bases, and 8 bases lay in between. This CDR3 has 11 amino acids.

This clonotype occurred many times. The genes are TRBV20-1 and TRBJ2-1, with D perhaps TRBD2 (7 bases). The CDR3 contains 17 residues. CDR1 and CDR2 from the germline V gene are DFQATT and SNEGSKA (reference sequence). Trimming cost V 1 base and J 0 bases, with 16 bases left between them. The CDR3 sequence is CSARARRGLSSYNEQFF. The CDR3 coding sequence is TGCAGTGCTAGAGCCCGGCGGGGGCTTAGCTCCTACAATGAGCAGTTCTTC.

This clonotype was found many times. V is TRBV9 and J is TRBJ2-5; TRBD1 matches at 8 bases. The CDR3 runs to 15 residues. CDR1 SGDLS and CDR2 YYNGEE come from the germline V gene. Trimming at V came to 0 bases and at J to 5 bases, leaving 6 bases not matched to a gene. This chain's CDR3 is CASSVGQGARETQYF. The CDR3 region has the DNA TGTGCCAGCAGCGTAGGTCAGGGGGCGAGGGAGACCCAGTACTTC.